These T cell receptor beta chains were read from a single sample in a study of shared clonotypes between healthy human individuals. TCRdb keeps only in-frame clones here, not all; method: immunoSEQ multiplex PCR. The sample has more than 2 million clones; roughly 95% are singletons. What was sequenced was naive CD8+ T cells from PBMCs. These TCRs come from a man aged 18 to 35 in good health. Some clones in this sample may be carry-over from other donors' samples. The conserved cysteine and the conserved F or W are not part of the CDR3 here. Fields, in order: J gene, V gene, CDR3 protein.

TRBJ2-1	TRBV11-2	ASSLVLAKYNEQF
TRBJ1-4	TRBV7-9	ASSLRDTKLF
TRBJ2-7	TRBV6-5	ASSYVYGTGDYEQY
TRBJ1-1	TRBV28	ASSLAWYTEAF
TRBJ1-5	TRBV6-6	ASSQAGQLYQPQH
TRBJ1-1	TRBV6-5	ASSYSRGVYTEAF
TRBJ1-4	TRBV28	ASSLDMSAQEKLF
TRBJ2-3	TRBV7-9	ASSYQVDTQY
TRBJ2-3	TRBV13	ASSSQMSEQGAADTQY
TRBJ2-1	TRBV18	ASSPPREYNEQF
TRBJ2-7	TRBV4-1	ASSQDLDWTYEQY
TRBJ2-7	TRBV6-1	ASSKADQGFYEQY
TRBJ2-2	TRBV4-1	ASSRFLAGGPGELF
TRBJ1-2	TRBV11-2	ASSLVGPNYGYT
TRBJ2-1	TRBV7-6	ASSLGPPGPSSYNEQF
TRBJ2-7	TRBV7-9	ASSPHSGGMSSYEQY
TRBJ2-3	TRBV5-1	ASSSWPRRPDTQY
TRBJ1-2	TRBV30	ACRTVNNYGYT
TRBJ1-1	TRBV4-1	ASSQDWGASEAF
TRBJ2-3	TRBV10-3	AIQAGVLSSTDTQY
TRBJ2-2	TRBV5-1	ASSLSPNTGELF
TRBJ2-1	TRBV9	ASSVTTGGQASYNEQF
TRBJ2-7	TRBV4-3	ASSQGGSGYEQY
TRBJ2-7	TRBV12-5	ASAEGVAYEQY
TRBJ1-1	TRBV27	ASSPVTRWDTEAF
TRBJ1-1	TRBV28	GTKGQGKNTEAF
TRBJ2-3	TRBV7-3	ASSLKSTDTQY
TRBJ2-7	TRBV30	AWRRRGVPYEQY
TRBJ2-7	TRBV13	ASSLRLAEIYEQY